This TCR beta chain was sequenced for a study of CD8+ T cells in alopecia areata. The CDR3 runs 16 residues. Per the germline V gene, CDR1 is SGHVS and CDR2 is FQNEAQ. V was pared by 5 bases and J by 3 bases, with 10 bases of the junction left unmatched. Isolated RNA was reverse transcribed into cDNA used as the sequencing template. Produced via immunoSEQ multiplex PCR; TCRdb's table is partial and in-frame only. The data contain about 210,000 clones, 40% to 55% of them seen just once; the ten biggest clones take up roughly 2.6%. The treatment: oral pan-JAK inhibitor, 5-10 mg twice daily. With respect to this clone: Its specificity is unknown.

Study conclusions and caveats: Tofacitinib delivered significant drops in scalp clonality and in expanded CD8+ clones among the top 100.

The chain employs TRBV7-8 and TRBJ2-7; the match to TRBD2 covers 10 bases. The sample here was CD4+ T cells sorted from blood, taken around week 37, from a patient treated with tofacitinib. The clonotype was recovered from a human donor with alopecia areata. CDR3 nucleotide sequence: TGTGCCAGCAGCCCCCTTTCTAGCGGGAGTTACTACGAGCAGTACTTC. Translation: CASSPLSSGSYYEQYF.